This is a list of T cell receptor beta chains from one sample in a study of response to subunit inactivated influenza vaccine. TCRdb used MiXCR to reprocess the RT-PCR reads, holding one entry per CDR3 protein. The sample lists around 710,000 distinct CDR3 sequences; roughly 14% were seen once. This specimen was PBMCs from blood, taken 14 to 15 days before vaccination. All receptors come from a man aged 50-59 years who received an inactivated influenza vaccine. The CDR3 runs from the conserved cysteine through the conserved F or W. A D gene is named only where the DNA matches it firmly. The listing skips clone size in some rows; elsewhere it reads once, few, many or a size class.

DNA: TGCAGTGCTACAGGGATTCTGGGGGATTATAACTATGGCTACACCTTC; CDR3: CSATGILGDYNYGYTF; size: NA; V: TRBV20-1; J: TRBJ1-2; D: NA
DNA: TGCGCCAGCAGCCAGCTAGCGGACTTAGTCTACGAGCAGTACTTC; CDR3: CASSQLADLVYEQYF; size: NA; V: TRBV4-3; J: TRBJ2-7; D: TRBD2
DNA: TGTGCCAGCAAAGATCGATTTGAAGCTTTCTTT; CDR3: CASKDRFEAFF; size: NA; V: TRBV6-2/TRBV6-3; J: TRBJ1-1; D: NA
DNA: TGTGCCAGCAGAGGGAGGGCTAGAAGTGAGGGCGAGACCCAGTACTTC; CDR3: CASRGRARSEGETQYF; size: NA; V: TRBV28; J: TRBJ2-5; D: TRBD2
DNA: TGCAGCGTCGCGGGGGGAATTGGCAAAAACATTCAGTACTTC; CDR3: CSVAGGIGKNIQYF; size: NA; V: TRBV29-1; J: TRBJ2-4; D: TRBD2
DNA: TGTGCCAGCAGCTTCAGGTGGCGGGAGAATCCCTTTTACGAGCAGTACTTC; CDR3: CASSFRWRENPFYEQYF; size: many; V: TRBV7-2; J: TRBJ2-7; D: TRBD2
DNA: TGCGCCAGCAGCCAAGATTTGGGACCCACTAGCGCATACAATGAGCAGTTCTTC; CDR3: CASSQDLGPTSAYNEQFF; size: few; V: TRBV4-3; J: TRBJ2-1; D: TRBD2
DNA: TGCAGTGCTGAAAAGGGGGTCTACTACTACGAGCAGTACTTC; CDR3: CSAEKGVYYYEQYF; size: NA; V: TRBV20-1; J: TRBJ2-7; D: NA
DNA: TGCGCCAGCCGCGGGGCGGGTCACAATGAGCAGTTCTTC; CDR3: CASRGAGHNEQFF; size: few; V: TRBV10-2; J: TRBJ2-1; D: NA
DNA: TGCAGTGCCGAGCCCCAGTTCATGGGGCCCCAGCATTTT; CDR3: CSAEPQFMGPQHF; size: NA; V: TRBV20-1; J: TRBJ1-5; D: NA
DNA: TGTGCCAGCAGCTTAGACGAATTCAGGGGGATGAATCAGCCCCAGCATTTT; CDR3: CASSLDEFRGMNQPQHF; size: NA; V: TRBV7-8; J: TRBJ1-5; D: TRBD1
DNA: TGCAGCGCTTTCAGGGGGCGCGGGGAGACCCAGTACTTC; CDR3: CSAFRGRGETQYF; size: NA; V: TRBV29-1; J: TRBJ2-5; D: TRBD1
DNA: TGTGCCAGCAGGGATACCAGGGGTTCGAACACTGAAGCTTTCTTT; CDR3: CASRDTRGSNTEAFF; size: few; V: TRBV6-2/TRBV6-3; J: TRBJ1-1; D: NA
DNA: TGTGCCAGCAGCCAAGCAGGCCCTAGGCCCTATGGCTACACCTTC; CDR3: CASSQAGPRPYGYTF; size: few; V: TRBV4-2; J: TRBJ1-2; D: NA
DNA: TGCAGTGCCGGCGGGGCGGGGGGCCACTCCTACAATGAGCAGTTCTTC; CDR3: CSAGGAGGHSYNEQFF; size: NA; V: TRBV20-1; J: TRBJ2-1; D: TRBD2
DNA: TGTGCCAGCAGCCAACAGGGAGTTGGCTATGGCTACACCTTC; CDR3: CASSQQGVGYGYTF; size: many; V: TRBV12-3/TRBV12-4; J: TRBJ1-2; D: NA
DNA: TGCGCCAGCAGCTACAGCGGGGGGGCCGGCACCGGGGAGCTGTTTTTT; CDR3: CASSYSGGAGTGELFF; size: few; V: TRBV5-1; J: TRBJ2-2; D: TRBD2
DNA: TGTGCCAGCAGCTCAGACCTTCGAATACCTTACAATGAGCAGTTCTTC; CDR3: CASSSDLRIPYNEQFF; size: many; V: TRBV7-2; J: TRBJ2-1; D: NA
DNA: TGTGCCACCAGCAGAGACAGAAACGCCGGGGAGCTGTTTTTT; CDR3: CATSRDRNAGELFF; size: few; V: TRBV15; J: TRBJ2-2; D: NA
DNA: TGCGCCAGCAGCCAAGTTCGAGGGGATGAGCAGTTCTTC; CDR3: CASSQVRGDEQFF; size: NA; V: TRBV4-1; J: TRBJ2-1; D: NA